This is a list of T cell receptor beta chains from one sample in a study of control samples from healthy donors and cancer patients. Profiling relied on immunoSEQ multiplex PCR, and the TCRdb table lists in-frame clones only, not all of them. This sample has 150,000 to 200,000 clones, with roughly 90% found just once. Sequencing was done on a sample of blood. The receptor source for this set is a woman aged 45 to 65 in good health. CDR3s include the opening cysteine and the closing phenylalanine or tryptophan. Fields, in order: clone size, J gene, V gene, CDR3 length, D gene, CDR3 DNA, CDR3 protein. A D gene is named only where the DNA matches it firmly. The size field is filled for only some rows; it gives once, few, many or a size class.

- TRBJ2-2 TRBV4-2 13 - TGTGCCAGCAGCCAAGTCCTGGCCGGGGAGCTGTTTTTT CASSQVLAGELFF
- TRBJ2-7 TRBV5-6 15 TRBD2 TGTGCCAGCAGCTTGGGGTTGCGGGGGTCCTACGAGCAGTACTTC CASSLGLRGSYEQYF
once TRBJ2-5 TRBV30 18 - TGTGCCTGGAGTCCCAGACACCAACAAAACAGCCCACAAGAGACCCAGTACTTC CAWSPRHQQNSPQETQYF
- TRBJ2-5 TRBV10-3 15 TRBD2 TGTGCCATCAGTGACCCAGCGGGAGGCGGAGAGACCCAGTACTTC CAISDPAGGGETQYF
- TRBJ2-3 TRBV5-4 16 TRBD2 TGTGCCAGCAGCCTCCGACTAGCGGGGAGCACAGATACGCAGTATTTT CASSLRLAGSTDTQYF
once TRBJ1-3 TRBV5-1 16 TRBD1 TGCGCCAGCAGCTTGGCTCAGCAGGGGGCTTCAGACACCATATATTTT CASSLAQQGASDTIYF
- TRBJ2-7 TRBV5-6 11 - TGTGCCAGCAGCTATTCCTACGAGCAGTACTTC CASSYSYEQYF
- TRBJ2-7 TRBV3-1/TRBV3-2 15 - TGTGCCAGCAGCCCACAGTTCCAAAGCGGTAACGAGCAGTACTTC CASSPQFQSGNEQYF
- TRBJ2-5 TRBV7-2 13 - TGTGCCAGCAGCCGACAGGGAGGCGAGACCCAGTACTTC CASSRQGGETQYF
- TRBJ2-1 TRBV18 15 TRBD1 TGTGCCAGCTCACCACGGGGACAGGGGAGAAATGAGCAGTTCTTC CASSPRGQGRNEQFF
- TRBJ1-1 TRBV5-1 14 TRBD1 TGCGCCAGCAGCTTGGGTATGGGACAGGGTGAAGCTTTCTTT CASSLGMGQGEAFF
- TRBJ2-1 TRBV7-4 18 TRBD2 TGTGCCAGCAGTTCCTGGACTAGCGGGAGGGTAATTTCCAATGAGCAGTTCTTC CASSSWTSGRVISNEQFF
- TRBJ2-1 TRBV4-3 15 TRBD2 TGCGCCAGCAGCCCGGGGGGGCCAAGGATCAATGAGCAGTTCTTC CASSPGGPRINEQFF
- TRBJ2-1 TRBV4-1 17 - TGCGCCAGCAGCCAAATCGTGCGCCCCGTCTCCTACAATGAGCAGTTCTTC CASSQIVRPVSYNEQFF
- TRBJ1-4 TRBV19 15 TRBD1 TGTGCCAGTAGTAACCGGGACAGTCCTAATGAAAAACTGTTTTTT CASSNRDSPNEKLFF
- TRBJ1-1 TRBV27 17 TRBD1 TGTGCCAGCAGTTTAGGGCTCCCGGGACAGGGAAAAACTGAAGCTTTCTTT CASSLGLPGQGKTEAFF
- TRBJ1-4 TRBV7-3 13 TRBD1 TGTGCCAGCAGCCCACAGGGGCCTGAAAAACTGTTTTTT CASSPQGPEKLFF